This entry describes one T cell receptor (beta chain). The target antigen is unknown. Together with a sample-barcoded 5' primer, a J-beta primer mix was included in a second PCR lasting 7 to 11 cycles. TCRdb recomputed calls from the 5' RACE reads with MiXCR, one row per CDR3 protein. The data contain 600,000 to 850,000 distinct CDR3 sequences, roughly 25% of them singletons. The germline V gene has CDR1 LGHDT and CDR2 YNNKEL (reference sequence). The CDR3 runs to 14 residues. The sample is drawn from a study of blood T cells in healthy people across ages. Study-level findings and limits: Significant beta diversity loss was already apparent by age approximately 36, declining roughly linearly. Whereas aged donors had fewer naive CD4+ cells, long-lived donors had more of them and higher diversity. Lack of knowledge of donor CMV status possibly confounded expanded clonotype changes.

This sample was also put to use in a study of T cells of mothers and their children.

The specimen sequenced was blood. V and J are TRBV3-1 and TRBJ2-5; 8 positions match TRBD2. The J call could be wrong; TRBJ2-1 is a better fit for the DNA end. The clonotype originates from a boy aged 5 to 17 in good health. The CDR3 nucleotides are TGTGCCAGCAGCCATGGTGGCGGGGGGAATGAGCAGTTCTTC. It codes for CASSHGGGGNEQFF.